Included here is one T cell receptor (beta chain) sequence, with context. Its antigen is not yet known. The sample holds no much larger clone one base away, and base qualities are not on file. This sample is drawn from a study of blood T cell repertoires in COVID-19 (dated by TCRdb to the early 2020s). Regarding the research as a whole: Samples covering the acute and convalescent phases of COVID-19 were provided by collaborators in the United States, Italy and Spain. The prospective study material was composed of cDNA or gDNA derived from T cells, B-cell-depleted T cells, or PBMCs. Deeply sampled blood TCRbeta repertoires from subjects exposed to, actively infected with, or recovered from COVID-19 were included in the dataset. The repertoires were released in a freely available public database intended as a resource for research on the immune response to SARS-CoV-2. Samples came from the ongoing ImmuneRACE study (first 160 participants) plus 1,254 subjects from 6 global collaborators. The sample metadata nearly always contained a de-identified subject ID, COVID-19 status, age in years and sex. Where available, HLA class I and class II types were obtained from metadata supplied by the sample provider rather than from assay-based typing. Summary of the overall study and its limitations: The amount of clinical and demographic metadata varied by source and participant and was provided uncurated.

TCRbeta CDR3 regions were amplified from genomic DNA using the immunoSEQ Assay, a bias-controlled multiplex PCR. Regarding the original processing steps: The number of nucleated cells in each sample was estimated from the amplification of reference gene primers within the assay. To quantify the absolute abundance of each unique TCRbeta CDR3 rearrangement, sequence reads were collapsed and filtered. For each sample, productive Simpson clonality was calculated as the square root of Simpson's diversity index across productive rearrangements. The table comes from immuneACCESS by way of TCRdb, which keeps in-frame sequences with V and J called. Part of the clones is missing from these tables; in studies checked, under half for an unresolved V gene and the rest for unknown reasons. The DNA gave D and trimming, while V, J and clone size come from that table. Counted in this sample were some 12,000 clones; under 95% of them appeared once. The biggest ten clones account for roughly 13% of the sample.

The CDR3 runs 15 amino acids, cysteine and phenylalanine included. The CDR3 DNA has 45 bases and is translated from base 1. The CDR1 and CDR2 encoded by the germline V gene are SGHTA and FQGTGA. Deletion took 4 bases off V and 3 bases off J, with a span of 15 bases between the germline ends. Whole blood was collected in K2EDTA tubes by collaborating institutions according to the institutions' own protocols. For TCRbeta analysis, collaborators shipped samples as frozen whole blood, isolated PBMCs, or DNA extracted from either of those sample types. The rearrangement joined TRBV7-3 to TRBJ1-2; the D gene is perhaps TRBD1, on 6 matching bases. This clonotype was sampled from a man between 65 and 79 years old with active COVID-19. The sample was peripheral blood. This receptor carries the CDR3 CASSSSAGADYGYTF. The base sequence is TGTGCCAGCAGCTCTTCGGCAGGGGCGGACTATGGCTACACCTTC.